This entry lists 20 T cell receptor beta chains sequenced from one sample in a study of T cells in Graves' hyperthyroidism and ophthalmopathy. RNA transcripts provided the source from which TCR beta CDR3 regions were amplified. A first-round RT-PCR of the TCR CDR3 used the HTBI primer set. TCRdb used MiXCR to reprocess the multiplex PCR reads, holding one entry per CDR3 protein. The sample includes approximately 510,000 distinct CDR3 sequences, around 21% seen only once; the top ten take about 30%. Material: blood. The source is a man aged 18 to 29 with Graves' hyperthyroidism.

This rearrangement joins TRBV12-3 or TRBV12-4 to TRBJ2-7; 10 bases line up with TRBD2. Trimming at V came to 7 bases and at J to 2 bases, leaving 5 bases not matched to a gene. The CDR3 extends over 14 amino acids. The CDR3 loop reads CASNLSGRAYEQYF. CDR3 nucleotides: TGTGCCAGCAACCTGAGCGGGAGGGCCTACGAGCAGTACTTC.

The table lists this clonotype with a few counts. The J gene is TRBJ1-3, the V gene TRBV27; D ambiguous. The CDR3 spans 16 residues. Deletions cut 4 bases from V and 3 bases from J, with 16 bases between. CDR1 and CDR2 (germline): MNHEY, SMNVEV (reference sequence). The CDR3 nucleotides are TGTGCCAGCAGTTCCACCGGGCCTTGGGTTGGAAACACCATATATTTT. Translated, it gives CASSSTGPWVGNTIYF.

The chain joins TRBV27 to TRBJ2-7; 10 bases are a match to TRBD2. Trimming took 4 bases from V and 2 from J; bases not matched to a gene: 20. The CDR3 loop spans 20 amino acids. Germline V gene data show CDR1 as MNHEY and CDR2 as SMNVEV (reference sequence). CDR3 DNA: TGTGCCAGCAGTTCCCTCTTTGAGCGGGAGGGACCGCCGAAAACCTACGAGCAGTACTTC. It specifies CASSSLFEREGPPKTYEQYF.

The CDR3 spells CASSFSAWQGARSNQPQHF. The CDR3 nucleotides are TGTGCCAGTAGCTTTTCCGCCTGGCAGGGGGCGCGTAGCAATCAGCCCCAGCATTTT. The V call is TRBV19, the J call TRBJ1-5; 8 bases match TRBD1. This CDR3 has 19 amino acids. V lost 6 bases to trimming and J lost 0 bases; unmatched junction nucleotides: 16. The V gene's germline CDR1 is LNHDA and CDR2 SQIVND (reference sequence).

This clonotype was found many times. The gene calls are TRBV6-1 and TRBJ2-2; 7 bases agree with TRBD1. Germline V gene sequence: CDR1 MNHNS, CDR2 SASEGT. Trimming took 1 base from V and 10 from J; bases not matched to a gene: 9. The CDR3 extends over 15 amino acids. CDR3 nucleotide sequence: TGTGCCAGCAGTGAAGACGTGACAGGGCGAATGGAGCTGTTTTTT. As protein: CASSEDVTGRMELFF.

This clonotype was seen only a few times. The chain couples TRBV10-3 to TRBJ2-7, with 7 bases fitting TRBD1. This CDR3 contains 14 residues. Germline CDR1 ENHRY, CDR2 SYGVKD. Losses at the gene ends were 4 bases for V and 3 bases for J; bases not matched to a gene: 6. The CDR3 DNA reads as TGTGCCATCAGTGGACAGGGTTCGGGCTACGAGCAGTACTTC. This sequence encodes CAISGQGSGYEQYF.

This clonotype was seen repeatedly, ten times or more. The chain recombines TRBV11-2 with TRBJ2-4; 8 bases are a match to TRBD2. V was pared by 1 base and J by 8 bases, with 10 bases of the junction left unmatched. From germline, CDR1 is SGHAT and CDR2 FQNNGV. The CDR3 spans 16 residues. In nucleotides, the CDR3 is TGTGCCAGCAGCTTAGGTCGGGGGGGGCTTAAGGACATTCAGTACTTC. Its translation: CASSLGRGGLKDIQYF. Full variable domain (missing parts from reference TRBV11-2 and TRBJ2-4): EAGVAQSPRYKIIEKRQSVAFWCNPISGHATLYWYQQILGQGPKLLIQFQNNGVVDDSQLPKDRFSAERLKGVDSTLKIQPAKLEDSAVYLCASSLGRGGLKDIQYFGAGTRLSVL.

Turning to this clonotype: Just one base apart from a much larger clone, this may be a read error. This CDR3 is CASRRGVGEAFF. In DNA, the CDR3 is TGTGCCAGCAGAAGAGGGGTCGGTGAAGCTTTCTTT. The V and J genes are TRBV6-2 or TRBV6-3 and TRBJ1-1; tentative D call: TRBD1 (5 bases). The CDR3 spans 12 residues. V was pared by 6 bases and J by 7 bases, with 12 bases between. The germline CDR1 and CDR2 sequences are MNHEY and SVGEGT.

In this sample, this clonotype turned up many times. The chain employs TRBV7-2 and TRBJ2-7, with a weak D call TRBD1 (6 bases). This CDR3 region has 15 residues. Trimming stripped 4 bases from V and 0 bases from J, with 13 bases between. The germline V gene encodes CDR1 SGHTA and CDR2 FQGNSA. The chain's CDR3 is CASSSRDISSYEQYF. The CDR3 DNA sequence: TGTGCCAGCAGCTCCCGGGACATCAGCTCCTACGAGCAGTACTTC.

This clonotype has a count of ten or more. The chain is built from TRBV28 and TRBJ1-2; D gene ambiguous. CDR1 and CDR2 from the germline V gene are MDHEN and SYDVKM. The CDR3 covers 11 residues. Deletions cut 10 bases from V and 2 bases from J, with 8 bases between. This CDR3 is CATTENYGYTF. The CDR3 nucleotides read TGTGCCACAACAGAAAACTATGGCTACACCTTC.

This clonotype was detected many times. CDR3 amino acids: CASSPLASNQPQHF. CDR3 DNA sequence: TGTGCCAGCTCACCTCTGGCTAGCAATCAGCCCCAGCATTTT. The gene calls are TRBV18 and TRBJ1-5, with no clear D. Trimming left V 3 bases short and J 0 bases short, with 6 bases between. Germline assignment: CDR1 KGHSH and CDR2 LQKENI. The length of the CDR3 is 14 residues.

This clonotype showed up many times. This chain uses TRBV9 with TRBJ2-5; D possibly corresponds to TRBD1 (5 bases). In germline, CDR1 is SGDLS, CDR2 YYNGEE. The germline V and J ends were trimmed by 0 bases and 6 bases, with 12 bases remaining between them. The CDR3 contains 14 residues. The CDR3 DNA follows: TGTGCCAGCAGCGTAGGGGCAGGGATGAAGACCCAGTACTTC. This sequence encodes CASSVGAGMKTQYF.

This clonotype occurred many times. The V call is TRBV5-1, the J call TRBJ2-5; perhaps TRBD2 as D (6 bases). Trimming took off 4 bases at V and 2 bases at J, with 15 bases between the two ends. The CDR3 loop spans 15 amino acids. Germline-derived CDR1 and CDR2 are SGHRS and YFSETQ. The CDR3 DNA follows: TGCGCCAGCAGCCCCTTCCCGACTAGTCAAGAGACCCAGTACTTC. Amino acids: CASSPFPTSQETQYF.

This clonotype was found a few times. The chain uses TRBV6-2 or TRBV6-3 and TRBJ2-5, with 11 positions matching TRBD2. V shed 2 bases, J shed 5 bases, and the junction held 7 bases outside the gene matches. Per the germline V gene, CDR1 is MNHEY and CDR2 is SVGEGT. CDR3 size: 16 residues. The CDR3 reads CASSYPRTSGLETQYF. DNA of the CDR3: TGTGCCAGCAGTTACCCCCGGACTAGCGGGCTGGAGACCCAGTACTTC.

V gene TRBV5-1 combines with J gene TRBJ2-7; 10 bases are a match to TRBD1. V lost 1 base to trimming and J lost 5 bases; unmatched junction nucleotides: 3. CDR1 and CDR2 from the germline V gene are SGHRS and YFSETQ. CDR3 length: 14 amino acids. This CDR3 is CASSLRQGAHEQYF. The CDR3 nucleotides are TGCGCCAGCAGCTTGCGACAGGGGGCACACGAGCAGTACTTC. The full variable domain, rest sourced from reference TRBV5-1 and TRBJ2-7, is KAGVTQTPRYLIKTRGQQVTLSCSPISGHRSVSWYQQTPGQGLQFLFEYFSETQRNKGNFPGRFSGRQFSNSRSEMNVSTLELGDSALYLCASSLRQGAHEQYFGPGTRLTVT.

The gene calls are TRBV9 and TRBJ1-5; tentative D call: TRBD1 (6 bases). The CDR3 loop spans 15 amino acids. Trimming left V 4 bases short and J 6 bases short, with 17 bases between. Germline V CDR1 and CDR2: SGDLS, YYNGEE. The CDR3 region is CASSSLAGVGQPQHF. CDR3 in DNA: TGTGCCAGCAGCTCCTTGGCAGGGGTCGGTCAGCCCCAGCATTTT.

This clonotype was detected ten times or more. V is TRBV9 and J is TRBJ2-7; 7 bases are shared with TRBD1. Germline CDR1 reads SGDLS; CDR2 reads YYNGEE. V was pared by 2 bases and J by 0 bases, with 2 bases of the junction left unmatched. The CDR3 is made up of 14 amino acids. The CDR3 sequence is CASSVRDSSYEQYF. DNA of the CDR3: TGTGCCAGCAGCGTCCGGGACAGCTCCTACGAGCAGTACTTC.

This clonotype has at least ten counts. The gene calls are TRBV20-1 and TRBJ1-5; 10 nucleotides line up with TRBD1. The CDR3 is 15 amino acids. Germline CDR1 reads DFQATT; CDR2 reads SNEGSKA (reference sequence). The V segment lost 6 bases and the J segment 4 bases; nucleotides outside the gene matches: 9. DNA of the CDR3: TGCAGTGCCTTAGACCGGGACAGGGGTAATCAGCCCCAGCATTTT. Its protein product is CSALDRDRGNQPQHF.

This clonotype has ten or more counts. The genes are TRBV6-1 and TRBJ2-7; 10 bases match TRBD2. The CDR3 consists of 15 residues. CDR1 and CDR2 from the germline V gene are MNHNS and SASEGT. The ends lost 6 bases at V and 6 bases at J; junction bases unmatched: 11. CDR3 sequence: CASRVAGGSAGEQYF. The CDR3 DNA reads TGTGCCAGCAGAGTAGCGGGGGGCTCCGCCGGCGAGCAGTACTTC.

This clonotype appeared many times. CDR3 in DNA: TGTGCCAGCACTGTACCGGGGGGGGCAGGAAATTCACCCCTCCACTTT. It codes for CASTVPGGAGNSPLHF. This chain links TRBV12-3 or TRBV12-4 with TRBJ1-6, with D possibly being TRBD1 (6 bases). The CDR3 contains 16 residues. Trimming stripped 7 bases from V and 7 bases from J, with 20 bases between.